This is a list of T cell receptor beta chains from one sample in a study of brain T cells in children with intractable seizures. Produced via immunoSEQ multiplex PCR; TCRdb's table is partial and in-frame only. The sample has over 95,000 clones, roughly 94% seen once. The input for sequencing was peripheral blood, taken at surgery. The receptors derive from a boy under three years old with hemimegalencephaly and intractable seizures. CDR3s include the opening cysteine and the closing phenylalanine or tryptophan. A D gene is named only where the DNA matches it firmly. For some rows the clone size is stated as once, few or many, or as a class when expanded; others skip it.

clone_size	v_call	d_call	j_call	cdr3_nt	cdr3_aa
NA	TRBV18	TRBD2	TRBJ2-3	TGTGCCAGCTCACCACTCGGAGGGACTAGCGGGCTCGTAGACACAGATACGCAGTATTTT	CASSPLGGTSGLVDTDTQYF
NA	TRBV6-1	TRBD1	TRBJ2-7	TGTGCCAGCAGTGGAATTCATTTTCCGGGACAGACGATCTACGAGCAGTACTTC	CASSGIHFPGQTIYEQYF
NA	TRBV7-2	NA	TRBJ1-4	TGTGCCAGCAGCTTAGCGCCGTGGGGAGAAAAACTGTTTTTT	CASSLAPWGEKLFF
NA	TRBV11-2	NA	TRBJ1-1	TGTGCCAGCAGCCCCACCGGAGGGATCATGAACACTGAAGCTTTCTTT	CASSPTGGIMNTEAFF
NA	TRBV5-1	TRBD2	TRBJ2-2	TGCGCCAGCAGCTCGGCTAGCGGGAGTGGGGTCGGGGAGCTGTTTTTT	CASSSASGSGVGELFF
NA	TRBV19	NA	TRBJ2-7	TGTGCCAGTAGTATGGCGTGGGCGTCCTACGAGCAGTACTTC	CASSMAWASYEQYF
once	TRBV6-5	NA	TRBJ1-2	TGTGCCAGCAGTCGCAGGGGTAACTATGGCTACACCTTC	CASSRRGNYGYTF
NA	TRBV28	NA	TRBJ1-1	TGTGCCAGCAGTTCAGTCGGGTTTTTCCAGACTCGGGACGGGAACACTGAAGCTTTCTTT	CASSSVGFFQTRDGNTEAFF
NA	TRBV6-1	NA	TRBJ1-6	TGTGCCAGCAGTGAAGACTTCAGGGTAGTCATTAATTCACCCCTCCACTTT	CASSEDFRVVINSPLHF
NA	TRBV7-3	NA	TRBJ2-3	TGTGCCAGCAGCAGAGGCCCTACAGATACGCAGTATTTT	CASSRGPTDTQYF
NA	TRBV7-9	TRBD2	TRBJ2-7	TGTGCCAGCAGCCCCCTAAGAGCGGGAGGTCGCTACGAGCAGTACTTC	CASSPLRAGGRYEQYF
NA	TRBV12-3/TRBV12-4	NA	TRBJ2-5	TGTGCCAGCAGCCGGCGGGGCCAAGAGACCCAGTACTTC	CASSRRGQETQYF
NA	TRBV28	NA	TRBJ2-5	TGTGCCAGCAGTTTTCGACAGACCCAGTACTTC	CASSFRQTQYF
NA	TRBV5-6	NA	TRBJ1-5	TGTGCCAGCAGCTCAGGGATAAGTCAGCCCCAGCATTTT	CASSSGISQPQHF
NA	TRBV27	TRBD2	TRBJ2-3	TGTGCCAGCACCATAGCGGGAGAGGGGACAGATACGCAGTATTTT	CASTIAGEGTDTQYF
NA	TRBV11-2	NA	TRBJ2-1	TGTGCCAGCAGCCCCCGCGGCGGGTACACCTACAATGAGCAGTTCTTC	CASSPRGGYTYNEQFF
NA	TRBV29-1	NA	TRBJ2-2	TGCAGCGTTGGATCCGCGACGGTTGCGAACACCGGGGAGCTGTTTTTT	CSVGSATVANTGELFF
NA	TRBV6-2/TRBV6-3	NA	TRBJ2-6	TGTGCCAGCAGTTACCTTTCACTCGCTGGGGCCAACGTCCTGACTTTC	CASSYLSLAGANVLTF
NA	TRBV27	TRBD1	TRBJ1-2	TGTGCCAGCAGTCCCTCCCCCCGGGACAGCTATGGCTACACCTTC	CASSPSPRDSYGYTF
NA	TRBV7-2	NA	TRBJ2-3	TGTGCCAGCAGCTCGATACGGAAATCAGATACGCAGTATTTT	CASSSIRKSDTQYF
NA	TRBV4-1	NA	TRBJ2-3	TGCGCCAGCAGCCAAGATGAGGACAGCCGGGTTACGCAGTATTTT	CASSQDEDSRVTQYF